This T cell receptor beta chain derives from a study of T cell responses to AZD1222 COVID-19 vaccine. Trimming at V came to 4 bases and at J to 3 bases, leaving 6 bases not matched to a gene. CDR1 SGHNT and CDR2 YYREEE come from the germline V gene (reference sequence). This CDR3 contains 14 residues. Only in-frame clones appear in the TCRdb table, and some are missing; sequencing was by immunoSEQ multiplex PCR. The data contain roughly 110,000 clones, roughly nine tenths of them singletons. The TCR comes from an adult in good health. The V gene is TRBV5-4, the J gene TRBJ2-5; TRBD1 matches 7 bases. This specimen consisted of peripheral blood, obtained on day 0 of AZD1222 vaccination. The CDR3 protein is CASSPGTDKETQYF. The CDR3 DNA follows: TGTGCCAGCAGCCCCGGGACAGATAAAGAGACCCAGTACTTC.